The 18 T cell receptor beta chains below come from one sample, sequenced in a study of monozygotic twins with inflammatory bowel disease. After re-calling the 5' RACE reads, TCRdb lists one entry per CDR3 protein, DNA absent. The sample table includes about 160,000 distinct CDR3 sequences. The sequenced sample was blood. These receptors all come from a human donor with ulcerative colitis or Crohn's disease, or a healthy co-twin of an affected twin (not recorded which).

This rearrangement joins TRBV7-2 to TRBJ2-2; TCRdb returns TRBD1, unconfirmable since there is no DNA. The CDR3 totals 14 residues. Germline CDR1 and CDR2: SGHTA and FQGNSA. The CDR3 reads CASSPLGQFGELFF.

V and J are TRBV20-1 and TRBJ2-2; TCRdb designates TRBD2, a call that cannot be tested without DNA. Germline V gives CDR1 DFQATT, CDR2 SNEGSKA (reference sequence). The length of the CDR3 is 14 residues. The CDR3 sequence: CSASSSGSAGELFF.

This CDR3 reads CASRRAPNTGELFF. V gene TRBV2 combines with J gene TRBJ2-2. Germline assignment: CDR1 SNHLY and CDR2 FYNNEI. The CDR3 consists of 14 residues. Drawing the rest from reference TRBV2 and TRBJ2-2, the complete variable domain is EPEVTQTPSHQVTQMGQEVILRCVPISNHLYFYWYRQILGQKVEFLVSFYNNEISEKSEIFDDQFSVERPDGSNFTLKIRSTKLEDSAMYFCASRRAPNTGELFFGEGSRLTVL.

The V call is TRBV28, the J call TRBJ2-7; TCRdb picks TRBD1, but there is no DNA to check that call. Germline loops: CDR1 MDHEN, CDR2 SYDVKM. This CDR3 contains 14 residues. The CDR3 loop reads CASSLPQGALEQYF.

This chain joins TRBV7-8 and TRBJ2-3; TCRdb indicates TRBD2, and absent DNA this call remains unverified. The CDR3 has 15 amino acids. Germline CDR1 and CDR2: SGHVS and FQNEAQ. The CDR3 reads CASSPSGVNTDTQYF.

The V and J genes are TRBV12-3 or TRBV12-4 and TRBJ1-5; TCRdb names TRBD1, which stays unverified in the absence of DNA. The CDR3 runs 14 residues. Here the CDR3 reads CASKQGQGGQPQHF.

The rearrangement links TRBV7-2 to TRBJ2-1. CDR3 length equals 11 residues. Germline loops: CDR1 SGHTA, CDR2 FQGNSA. CDR3 in amino acids: CASSRANEQFF.

CDR3: CASSPSGQGLNGPQHF. The chain carries TRBV14 and TRBJ1-5; the D call from TCRdb, TRBD1, cannot be confirmed without DNA. Germline V gene lookup returns CDR1 SGHDN and CDR2 FVKESK. The CDR3 is 16 amino acids.

The chain combines TRBV7-9 with TRBJ2-7; TCRdb outputs TRBD1, but without DNA this stays unchecked. In germline, CDR1 is SEHNR, CDR2 FQNEAQ (reference sequence). The CDR3 has 17 amino acids. This chain's CDR3 is CASSLTKGTGQAYEQYF.

The rearrangement joins TRBV15 to TRBJ1-2. The CDR3 runs 15 residues. Germline V CDR1 and CDR2: LNHNV, YYDKDF (reference sequence). The CDR3 here is CATGKEYGGGYGYTF.

V is TRBV6-5 and J is TRBJ2-5; as DNA is missing, the TRBD2 call by TCRdb cannot be tested. This CDR3 contains 18 residues. CDR1 MNHEY and CDR2 SVGAGI come from the germline V gene. This CDR3 reads CASSYPITSGRAPETQYF.

V and J are TRBV12-5 and TRBJ2-3; TCRdb picks TRBD2, but there is no DNA to check that call. CDR1 is LGHNT, CDR2 FRNRAP, per germline. The CDR3 covers 17 residues. Here the CDR3 reads CASGSAWGDAWGDTQYF. Using reference TRBV12-5 and TRBJ2-3 for the parts outside the CDR3, the full variable domain is DARVTQTPRHKVTEMGQEVTMRCQPILGHNTVFWYRQTMMQGLELLAYFRNRAPLDDSGMPKDRFSAEMPDATLATLKIQPSEPRDSAVYFCASGSAWGDAWGDTQYFGPGTRLTVL.

The chain joins TRBV27 to TRBJ1-2; TCRdb's D gene call, TRBD1, goes unchecked for lack of DNA. CDR1 MNHEY and CDR2 SMNVEV come from the germline V gene (reference sequence). The CDR3 totals 16 residues. The CDR3 here is CASSLSRQWGKDGYTF.

V usage is TRBV6-5 and J usage is TRBJ1-5; the TCRdb D gene call, TRBD1, has no DNA to confirm it. The V gene's germline CDR1 is MNHEY and CDR2 SVGAGI. The CDR3 contains 17 residues. This chain's CDR3 is CASSYSNRAFRNQPQHF.

This rearrangement joins TRBV29-1 to TRBJ2-1; the TCRdb D gene call, TRBD2, has no DNA to confirm it. CDR1 is SQVTM, CDR2 ANQGSEA, per germline. The CDR3 is 17 residues long. CDR3 region: CSGRTSWGDDSYNEQFF.

The chain links TRBV4-3 to TRBJ2-3; as DNA is missing, the TRBD2 call by TCRdb cannot be tested. This CDR3 has 16 amino acids. Per the germline V gene, CDR1 is LGHNA and CDR2 is YSLEER. The CDR3 is CASSQVSGSGTDTQYF.

The chain uses TRBV6-6 and TRBJ2-5. In germline, CDR1 is MNHNY, CDR2 SVGAGI (reference sequence). This CDR3 spans 14 amino acids. The CDR3 reads CASSSLARGETQYF.

The gene calls are TRBV11-2 and TRBJ2-2; TCRdb gives TRBD1 as the D gene, but with no DNA this cannot be confirmed. Germline V gene data show CDR1 as SGHAT and CDR2 as FQNNGV. The CDR3 consists of 13 residues. CDR3 sequence reads: CASSLFPPGELFF. Full variable domain (missing parts from reference TRBV11-2 and TRBJ2-2): EAGVAQSPRYKIIEKRQSVAFWCNPISGHATLYWYQQILGQGPKLLIQFQNNGVVDDSQLPKDRFSAERLKGVDSTLKIQPAKLEDSAVYLCASSLFPPGELFFGEGSRLTVL.